This section outlines one T cell receptor (beta chain) sequence together with its context. This record belongs to a study of blood T cell repertoires in COVID-19. Original processing methods: Amplification with reference gene primers provided the estimates of nucleated cell counts. Produced via immunoSEQ multiplex PCR; TCRdb's table is partial and in-frame only. V and J calls and clone size are given by that table; D and trimming were obtained from the DNA. The table has 350,000 to 450,000 clones, about 85% seen once. V shed 5 bases, J shed 7 bases, and the junction held 11 bases outside the gene matches. The CDR3 has 15 residues. Germline CDR1 and CDR2: MDHEN and SYDVKM.

The V gene is TRBV28, the J gene TRBJ2-1; 7 bases are shared with TRBD1. This receptor was taken from a woman aged 18-30 years with acute or convalescent COVID-19. The specimen sequenced was peripheral blood. CDR3 sequence (DNA): TGTGCCAGCAGTACACCAGACAGGGTAGTAAATGAGCAGTTCTTC. It is translated as CASSTPDRVVNEQFF.